One T cell receptor beta chain is described in this entry. This sample is part of a study of blood T cell repertoires in COVID-19. Germline CDR1 is LGHNT and CDR2 is FRNRAP. The CDR3 is made up of 12 amino acids. Deletions cut 3 bases from V and 1 base from J, with 3 bases between. Clones were read by immunoSEQ multiplex PCR, and TCRdb kept only the in-frame ones, dropping some. In the table there are 150,000 to 200,000 clones, 85% of which are singletons. V gene TRBV12-5 combines with J gene TRBJ1-1; D unclear. Sequences were obtained from peripheral blood. This TCR was sampled from a human donor with acute or convalescent COVID-19. The donor label of this sample is uncertain. The CDR3 bases are TGTGCTAGTGGTTTTAGGAACACTGAAGCTTTCTTT. Amino acid sequence: CASGFRNTEAFF.